Given below is one T cell receptor beta chain in context. Antigen unknown. Germline V gene lookup returns CDR1 KGHDR and CDR2 SFDVKD. CDR3 length: 13 amino acids. The ends were cut back, 9 bases at V and 0 bases at J, with 9 bases in the middle. The data were produced by immunoSEQ multiplex PCR, yet TCRdb's version contains in-frame clones alone and is incomplete. The repertoire holds 150,000 to 200,000 clones, with around 90% as singletons. The sample originates from a study of T cell responses to AZD1222 COVID-19 vaccine. Study-level points and caveats: Only after the peak T cell response were repertoires sampled. Spike-specific TCR breadth and depth rose after two AZD1222 doses. Donor demographics were predominantly white British with a female majority; clonal diversity may be underestimated.

This receptor was identified in an adult in good health. This specimen was peripheral blood, taken on day 0 of AZD1222 vaccination. This chain links TRBV24-1 with TRBJ2-3; unclear D gene. For the CDR3, the DNA is TGTGCCACCGGTCATGTCAGCACAGATACGCAGTATTTT. Protein sequence: CATGHVSTDTQYF.